One sample yielded the 14 T cell receptor beta chains listed below, sequenced in a study of blood T cell repertoires in COVID-19. Libraries were prepared by immunoSEQ multiplex PCR; TCRdb keeps only in-frame clonotypes and omits some of them. This sample yields under 250,000 clones, of which approximately 80% are seen a single time; approximately 9% belongs to the top ten. Source material: PBMCs or T cells enriched from blood (not recorded which). Receptors originate from a woman in her 50s with acute COVID-19.

V is TRBV29-1 and J is TRBJ2-7, with 9 positions matching TRBD1. The CDR3 loop spans 13 amino acids. Germline CDR1 SQVTM, CDR2 ANQGSEA. With V trimmed by 7 bases and J by 5 bases, 9 bases remained unmatched. The CDR3 sequence: CSGATGGWDEQYF. The CDR3 DNA reads as TGCAGCGGAGCCACAGGGGGCTGGGACGAGCAGTACTTC.

The CDR3 nucleotides read TGTGCCAGCAGCCGACCTACTGGGAGCGGCTACACCTTC. Amino acids: CASSRPTGSGYTF. This chain links TRBV28 with TRBJ1-2; D ambiguous. The CDR3 has 13 amino acids. The germline V and J ends were trimmed by 6 bases and 8 bases, with 16 bases remaining between them. Per the germline V gene, CDR1 is MDHEN and CDR2 is SYDVKM.

This clone was observed a single time. The V gene is TRBV11-3, the J gene TRBJ2-5, with TRBD1 matching over 7 bases. The trim removed 3 bases at V and 3 bases at J, leaving 1 base unmatched. CDR3 length: 13 amino acids. The germline gives CDR1 SGHNT, CDR2 YENEEA. Written as DNA, the CDR3 is TGTGCCAGCAGCTTTGACAGGGAAGAGACCCAGTACTTC. It translates to CASSFDREETQYF.

This clone was counted once. The CDR3 sequence is CASSPLGRVGIRASSTEQYF. The CDR3 nucleotides are TGTGCCAGCTCACCCCTAGGTAGGGTGGGCATTAGGGCTAGCAGTACCGAGCAGTACTTC. The J gene is TRBJ2-7, the V gene TRBV18; weak D call: TRBD2 (5 bases). V lost 3 bases, J lost 6 bases, and 33 bases lay in between. The CDR3 has 20 residues. Germline CDR1 KGHSH, CDR2 LQKENI.

In regard to this clone: The same CDR3 arises from other DNA sequences in this sample as well. The chain uses TRBV18 and TRBJ2-3; maybe TRBD2 (5 bases). Germline V lookup: CDR1 KGHSH, CDR2 LQKENI. The V end was cut by 3 bases, the J end by 1 base, with 5 bases between. The CDR3 loop spans 13 amino acids. The CDR3 here is CASSPRGTDTQYF. CDR3 bases: TGTGCCAGCTCACCGCGGGGCACAGATACGCAGTATTTT.

This chain links TRBV6-5 with TRBJ2-3; D may be TRBD2 (7 bases). This CDR3 comprises 15 residues. The V end lost 6 bases, the J end lost 5 bases, and 18 bases lay between the germline ends. Per the germline V gene, CDR1 is MNHEY and CDR2 is SVGAGI. The CDR3 spells CASRWEGGTVDTQYF. The CDR3 DNA reads as TGTGCCAGCAGATGGGAGGGGGGGACCGTAGATACGCAGTATTTT.

V and J are TRBV6-2 or TRBV6-3 and TRBJ2-3; D may be TRBD1 (6 bases). This CDR3 is 15 amino acids long. Trimming left V 4 bases short and J 0 bases short, with 11 bases between. Germline V gene lookup returns CDR1 MNHEY and CDR2 SVGEGT. Written as DNA, the CDR3 is TGTGCCAGCAGTTTGGCCGGGACAAGCACAGATACGCAGTATTTT. Amino acids: CASSLAGTSTDTQYF.

This clone has at least ten counts. The chain is built from TRBV6-6 and TRBJ2-5; 13 nucleotides match TRBD2. This CDR3 has 19 residues. Trimming at V came to 6 bases and at J to 3 bases, leaving 16 bases not matched to a gene. Germline V gives CDR1 MNHNY, CDR2 SVGAGI (reference sequence). The CDR3 DNA sequence: TGTGCCAGCAGCTTGTCGTGGACTAGCGGGAGTAAGCGGGAAGAGACCCAGTACTTC. Its translation: CASSLSWTSGSKREETQYF.

This CDR3 reads CAFGDRNSNQPQHF. DNA of the CDR3: TGTGCCTTTGGGGACAGGAATAGCAATCAGCCCCAGCATTTT. This chain uses TRBV28 with TRBJ1-5, with TRBD1 identical over 8 bases. V gave up 11 bases and J gave up 0 bases; unmatched junction bases: 6. This CDR3 has 14 amino acids. Germline V CDR1 and CDR2: MDHEN, SYDVKM.

This chain links TRBV5-1 with TRBJ2-7; possibly TRBD1 for D (5 bases). V was clipped by 0 bases and J by 5 bases, with 6 bases between them. CDR3 length: 12 amino acids. CDR1 SGHRS and CDR2 YFSETQ come from the germline V gene. CDR3 residues: CASSLEGNEQYF. DNA for the CDR3: TGCGCCAGCAGCTTGGAGGGGAACGAGCAGTACTTC.

V and J are TRBV5-4 and TRBJ2-7; 15 nucleotides agree with TRBD2. Trimming cost V 4 bases and J 11 bases; bases outside gene matches: 4. This CDR3 has 13 amino acids. The V gene's germline CDR1 is SGHNT and CDR2 YYREEE (reference sequence). The CDR3 reads CASSAGLAGGKYF. Written as DNA, the CDR3 is TGTGCCAGCAGCGCGGGACTAGCGGGAGGAAAGTACTTC.

The genes are TRBV19 and TRBJ1-5, with 7 bases identical to TRBD1. This CDR3 is 14 amino acids long. After removal of 10 bases from V and 6 bases from J, the junction contained 12 bases not matched to a gene. The germline V gene encodes CDR1 LNHDA and CDR2 SQIVND (reference sequence). The CDR3 here is CAIGPGTVGQPQHF. DNA of the CDR3: TGTGCCATCGGACCGGGGACAGTAGGTCAGCCCCAGCATTTT.

In regard to this clone: Its ends do not fully match the called genes, so a read error is possible. The CDR3, as DNA: TGTGCTAGCAGCGCCATTGACAGTTTTACTGAAGCTTTCTTT. Translating it yields CASSAIDSFTEAFF. V gene TRBV7-7 combines with J gene TRBJ1-1; possible D gene TRBD1, 5 bases. CDR1 and CDR2 from the germline V gene are SSHAT and FNYEAQ (reference sequence). This CDR3 has 14 residues.

This chain joins TRBV19 and TRBJ2-3, with 8 bases lining up with TRBD2. There are 15 residues in the CDR3. CDR1 and CDR2 from the germline V gene are LNHDA and SQIVND (reference sequence). The V segment lost 7 bases and the J segment 0 bases; nucleotides outside the gene matches: 6. CDR3 in amino acids: CASKSGGLSTDTQYF. The CDR3 nucleotides are TGTGCCAGTAAGAGCGGGGGCCTTAGCACAGATACGCAGTATTTT.